This T cell receptor (beta chain) was retrieved from a study of T cell repertoires in cytomegalovirus infection (dated 2019 in TCRdb). Concerning the study at large: Donor HLA type was relevant to the analysis, as public TCR beta signatures indicated carriage of CMV infection together with the matching HLA type.

Sequencer: Illumina HiSeq 1500. TCRdb trimmed public reads at Q25 via fastp, called clones via MiXCR and kept in-frame beta chains. Identical CDR3 proteins give one entry, which carries the most common genes and DNA. The sample records a few hundred thousand distinct CDR3 sequences, about 17% of which are singletons. The ten largest clones add up to approximately 12% of the sample. The research as a whole found: In both this cohort and an independent 352-donor cohort, the cumulative frequency of public TCR beta family members distinguished carriers of CMV infection plus the relevant HLA type. The ex vivo response was dominated by HLA-C-restricted CMV-specific TCR beta clonotypes, which also provided the single most frequent clonotype in two of eight donors.

This clonotype was detected only a few times. What antigen it recognizes has not been identified. Per-base qualities were not stored, and no clone one base away is much larger. The CDR3 spans 14 residues, from the cysteine through the phenylalanine. Only the CDR3 DNA stays, 42 bases, in frame from base 1. The germline V gene (reference sequence) specifies LNHDA as CDR1 and SQIVND as CDR2. The V end loses 10 bases and the J end loses 7 bases, and a stretch of 19 bases separates them. Sequencing input: PBMCs. The TCR comes from a human donor in good health (CMV status not recorded). Some clones in this sample may be carry-over from other donors' samples. The sequence is built from TRBV19 and TRBJ2-2; 5 matching bases give a weak D call of TRBD1. The nucleotide sequence reads TGTGCCACCCCCCAAGCAGGGTATGGCGGGGAGCTGTTTTTT. Its protein reads: CATPQAGYGGELFF.